These T cell receptor beta chains were read from a single sample in a study of human T cells and chemical hapten exposure. TCRdb itself ran the RACE reads through MiXCR, one entry per CDR3 protein. The table lists roughly 380,000 distinct CDR3 sequences, 5.1% of them singletons. The source was whole blood, collected in connection with sensitization to the hapten diphenylcyclopropenone (DPC). Source of these receptors: a woman in her fifties or sixties with alopecia areata. Some clones in this sample may be carry-over from other donors' samples. The CDR3 runs from the conserved cysteine through the conserved F or W. D genes are given only for firm matches. Size tells how often a clone was seen (once, few, many) or the class of an expanded clone, and some rows leave it out.

CDR3aa,CDR3nt,d_gene,v_gene,abundance,j_gene
CASKSGGRTGTDTQYF,TGTGCCAGCAAGTCTGGCGGGAGAACCGGCACAGATACGCAGTATTTT,TRBD2,TRBV28,NA,TRBJ2-3
CASSESNHEQYF,TGCGCCAGCAGTGAGTCGAACCACGAGCAGTACTTC,NA,TRBV10-1,many,TRBJ2-7
CASSLSGFRADTQYF,TGTGCCAGCAGCCTATCGGGGTTCAGGGCAGATACGCAGTATTTT,NA,TRBV12-3/TRBV12-4,NA,TRBJ2-3
CASSPQRLKLQETQYF,TGTGCCAGCAGCCCCCAGCGGCTGAAACTTCAAGAGACCCAGTACTTC,NA,TRBV7-8,few,TRBJ2-5
CASSPQTSFADTQYF,TGTGCCAGCAGTCCCCAGACTAGTTTCGCAGATACGCAGTATTTT,NA,TRBV27,NA,TRBJ2-3
CASSIRTSDEQFF,TGTGCCAGCAGCATCCGGACTAGCGATGAGCAGTTCTTC,TRBD2,TRBV13,NA,TRBJ2-1
CASTRDTTNEKLFF,TGTGCCAGCACCCGAGACACTACTAATGAAAAACTGTTTTTT,NA,TRBV12-3/TRBV12-4,few,TRBJ1-4
CSVEVWTGGSNTEAFF,TGCAGCGTTGAAGTTTGGACAGGGGGCTCGAACACTGAAGCTTTCTTT,TRBD1,TRBV29-1,NA,TRBJ1-1
CASSLGLRGEQFF,TGTGCCAGCAGCCTCGGCCTGAGGGGTGAGCAGTTCTTC,NA,TRBV7-8,NA,TRBJ2-1
CASSLTGGTHGNTIYF,TGCGCCAGCAGCTTGACAGGGGGGACGCATGGAAACACCATATATTTT,TRBD1,TRBV5-1,many,TRBJ1-3
CASSGSGRASSYNEQFF,TGTGCCAGCAGCGGGTCTGGGCGGGCGAGCTCCTACAATGAGCAGTTCTTC,NA,TRBV6-6,many,TRBJ2-1
CASSPQPSQGAGVLTF,TGTGCCAGCTCACCACAACCTTCGCAGGGGGCTGGCGTCCTGACTTTC,TRBD1,TRBV18,NA,TRBJ2-6
CASSGPLGLGTGELFF,TGTGCCAGCAGTGGACCCCTCGGACTCGGGACCGGGGAGCTGTTTTTT,NA,TRBV28,many,TRBJ2-2
CSARATSPYEQYF,TGCAGTGCTAGAGCTACTAGCCCATACGAGCAGTACTTC,NA,TRBV20-1,few,TRBJ2-7
CASSLNGGRVADTQYF,TGTGCCAGCAGCTTAAATGGCGGGAGGGTTGCAGATACGCAGTATTTT,TRBD2,TRBV7-2,many,TRBJ2-3
CASSEAGHTDTQYF,TGCGCCAGCAGTGAGGCAGGGCACACAGATACGCAGTATTTT,NA,TRBV10-2,many,TRBJ2-3
CASVLLSSGYTDTQYF,TGTGCCAGCGTTCTCCTCTCTAGCGGTTACACAGATACGCAGTATTTT,TRBD2,TRBV2,many,TRBJ2-3
CASSFMSEENIQYF,TGTGCCAGCAGCTTTATGTCAGAGGAAAACATTCAGTACTTC,NA,TRBV13,many,TRBJ2-4
CASSSSLWGMNEQFF,TGTGCCAGCAGCTCGTCCCTTTGGGGCATGAATGAGCAGTTCTTC,NA,TRBV11-2,many,TRBJ2-1
CSARDPWTSGLTDTQYF,TGCAGTGCCAGAGACCCGTGGACTAGCGGGTTAACAGATACGCAGTATTTT,TRBD2,TRBV20-1,NA,TRBJ2-3
CSASDRGQVTDTQYF,TGCAGTGCTAGCGACAGGGGGCAAGTCACAGATACGCAGTATTTT,TRBD1,TRBV20-1,NA,TRBJ2-3
CSVGGGSYNEQFF,TGCAGCGTTGGTGGGGGCTCCTACAATGAGCAGTTCTTC,NA,TRBV29-1,many,TRBJ2-1
CASSFPGLVSSEDNEQFF,TGTGCCAGCAGCTTCCCGGGACTAGTCTCCTCTGAGGACAATGAGCAGTTCTTC,TRBD2,TRBV7-9,few,TRBJ2-1
CASRDVWNTEAFF,TGTGCCAGCAGGGATGTGTGGAACACTGAAGCTTTCTTT,NA,TRBV28,many,TRBJ1-1
CAWSSPGGPLAKNIQYF,TGTGCCTGGAGTTCCCCCGGAGGGCCCTTGGCCAAAAACATTCAGTACTTC,NA,TRBV30,few,TRBJ2-4
CASSSGGRRNEQFF,TGCGCCAGCAGCTCCGGGGGCCGTAGGAATGAGCAGTTCTTC,NA,TRBV5-1,many,TRBJ2-1
CASSLTTGIDSPLHF,TGTGCCAGCAGCTTAACGACAGGGATCGATTCACCCCTCCACTTT,TRBD1,TRBV7-2,NA,TRBJ1-6
CSAPGATTGELFF,TGCAGCGCTCCCGGGGCCACTACCGGGGAGCTGTTTTTT,NA,TRBV29-1,many,TRBJ2-2
CASSSGQRTDTQYF,TGTGCCAGCAGTTCAGGACAGCGGACGGATACGCAGTATTTT,NA,TRBV28,many,TRBJ2-3